This TCR beta chain was found in a study of T-cell reconstitution after alpha-beta-depleted transplantation in children listed by TCRdb under 2016. Broadly, across the study: Using TCR repertoire profiling, the study followed T-cell immune reconstitution in a quantitative way in children after TCRalphabeta/CD19-depleted allogeneic hematopoietic cell transplantation.

This clonotype has only a few counts. Its antigen is currently not known. Within one base of it there is no much larger clone, and no base qualities were kept. According to the germline V gene, CDR1 reads SGHVS and CDR2 reads FQNEAQ. V lost 5 bases and J lost 3 bases; the stretch between them is 25 bases long. There are 18 amino acids in the CDR3, from cysteine to phenylalanine inclusive. Solely the CDR3 DNA is kept, with 54 bases framed from the first base. Libraries came from PCR. The sequencing machine was an Illumina HiSeq 2500. TCR library preparation used molecular barcoding, with unique molecular identifiers applied to normalize quantification of the TCRbeta repertoire. The public sequencing data were trimmed at Q25 with fastp and processed into clonotypes with MiXCR by TCRdb, which kept only in-frame beta chains. Each entry is one CDR3 protein sequence, shown with its most common DNA and genes. This sample is represented by 200,000 to 300,000 distinct CDR3 sequences; more than 10% of them were singletons. 2% to 3% of the sample belongs to the ten largest clones.

This receptor was obtained from a human donor who donated a stem cell graft to a child with acute lymphoblastic leukemia. The rearranged chain carries TRBV7-8 and TRBJ2-5; the D element could tentatively be TRBD1 or TRBD2, as 5 bases agree for each. The input for sequencing was PBMCs from the stem cell graft donor, taken from the stem cell graft. The CDR3 region: CASSTPTGTLRREETQYF. Read as DNA, the sequence is TGTGCCAGCAGCACACCCACCGGGACCCTACGGCGGGAAGAGACCCAGTACTTC. Reference TRBV7-8 and TRBJ2-5 genes cover what lies past the CDR3, so the full variable domain is GAGVSQSPRYKVAKRGQDVALRCDPISGHVSLFWYQQALGQGPEFLTYFQNEAQLDKSGLPSDRFFAERPEGSVSTLKIQRTQQEDSAVYLCASSTPTGTLRREETQYFGPGTRLLVL.